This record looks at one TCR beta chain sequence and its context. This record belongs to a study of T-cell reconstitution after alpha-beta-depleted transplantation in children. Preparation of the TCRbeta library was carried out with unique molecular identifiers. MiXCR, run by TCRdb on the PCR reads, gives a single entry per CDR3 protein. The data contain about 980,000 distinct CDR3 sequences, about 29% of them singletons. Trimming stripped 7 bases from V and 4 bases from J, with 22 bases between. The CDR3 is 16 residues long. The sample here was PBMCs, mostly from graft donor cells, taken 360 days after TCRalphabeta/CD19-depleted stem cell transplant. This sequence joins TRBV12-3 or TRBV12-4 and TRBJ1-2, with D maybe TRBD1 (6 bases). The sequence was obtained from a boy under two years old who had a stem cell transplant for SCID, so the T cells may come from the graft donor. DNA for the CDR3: TGTGCCAGCATCCCAGGGGCGGACCCGATTCCCTATGGCTACACCTTC. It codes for CASIPGADPIPYGYTF.